The table lists the clone carrying this T cell receptor beta chain with many counts. Its antigen is not known. Combining iRepertoire HTBI primers with Arm-PCR of CDR3 regions, the authors built TCR beta libraries. MiXCR, applied by TCRdb to the multiplex PCR reads, yields one record per CDR3 protein. The sample shows 250,000 or so distinct CDR3 sequences, 20% to 25% of them seen only once. This entry is derived from a study of regulatory T cells in long-lasting Graves disease. Study-level results: With some 2,800 shared public clonotypes, persistent patients exceeded new patients, who shared 950 to 1,000. Since the sample size was small, accuracy may have been reduced.

V dropped 0 bases and J dropped 1 base, with 8 bases sitting between them. This CDR3 contains 15 residues. Germline V gives CDR1 LGHDT, CDR2 YNNKEL (reference sequence). Indicated time point: newly diagnosed GD, antithyroid drugs for less than 3 months. Extracted PBMC RNA gave rise to the TCR library. Source: peripheral blood mononuclear cells (PBMCs), taken at new diagnosis, from a patient treated with antithyroid drugs. J is TRBJ2-3 and V is TRBV3-1; TRBD2 might be the D (5 bases). The clonotype originates from a female donor with Graves disease. The CDR3 DNA sequence: TGTGCCAGCAGCCAAGACGTGAGGGGCACAGATACGCAGTATTTT. The encoded protein is CASSQDVRGTDTQYF.